The rows below give T cell receptor beta chains drawn from one sample of a study of PD-1 blockade in classical Hodgkin lymphoma. Generated by immunoSEQ multiplex PCR, the TCRdb table keeps only in-frame clones and is missing some. The sample contains fewer than 100,000 clones, roughly 92% of which appear only once. The sequencing used peripheral blood mononuclear cells (PBMCs), collected at baseline. These receptors came from a human donor with classical Hodgkin lymphoma. Each CDR3 is given with its conserved first and last residue.

v_call cdr3_aa
TRBV6-5 CASSRRQGAMGEQYF
TRBV28 CASSFGATSSYEQYF
TRBV29-1 CSVVRTGAYEQYF
TRBV6-5 CASSPTGGVTEAFF
TRBV28 CASSPPGGAGANVLTF
TRBV6-5 CASSWTWTSPYNEQFF
TRBV16 CASSSGQARNQPQHF
TRBV15 CATLGTGDSNYGYTF
TRBV28 CASGREGRANEQFF
TRBV5-1 CASSLEGTVSYNEQFF
TRBV25-1 CASSDLPGQRNIQYF
TRBV5-5 CASSYRAMGTEAFF
TRBV27 CASSPGSIWDEKLFF
TRBV6-4 CASRDRVGPNTEAFF
TRBV19 CASSTGVPYTGELFF
TRBV11-2 CASSPTIRIYEQYF
TRBV29-1 CSVEGQLNTEAFF
TRBV6-6 CASNLQGSTEAFF
TRBV5-4 CASRHGDPDGYTF
TRBV19 CASRRTSGSRYEQYF
TRBV30 CAWSSWSGPQHF
TRBV5-1 CASSLDGNSGANVLTF
TRBV11-2 CASSLLAGGIRAGETQYF
TRBV28 CASSLSSLGQFSFWGGYTF
TRBV4-2 CASSQGAVEAFF